One and the same sample provided the 28 T cell receptor beta chains below, sequenced in a study of Tregs in tolerant kidney transplant recipients. Sequencing was performed with immunoSEQ multiplex PCR; in TCRdb, only in-frame clones are kept and a portion is missing. The sample includes about 16,000 clones. Mixed chimerism was transient after nonmyeloablative marrow transplants from related graft donors. The material sequenced was CD4+ T cells from blood (PBMCs), taken 12 months after the transplant. Receptors originate from a human patient who received a combined kidney and bone marrow transplant. Some T cells may possibly be graft donor cells.

A remark on this clone: The CDR3 end lies 3 residues beyond the end of the read and is filled in from the germline J gene. The rearrangement joins TRBV6-2 or TRBV6-3 to TRBJ2-7; D is perhaps TRBD2 (5 bases). Germline loops: CDR1 MNHEY, CDR2 SVGEGT. The CDR3 runs to 13 residues. V lost 6 bases and J 5 bases, leaving 14 bases between the germline ends. This CDR3 is CASRKRGTHEQYF. Partial CDR3 DNA: TGTGCCAGCAGGAAACGGGGAACCCACGAG.

To note about this clone: The sequence runs out 3 residues before the end of the CDR3; the remainder is reconstructed from the germline J gene. The rearrangement joins TRBV19 to TRBJ1-4; D possibly corresponds to TRBD1 (6 bases). V was cut by 6 bases and J by 7 bases, with 15 bases left in between. CDR1 is LNHDA and CDR2 is SQIVND in the germline V gene (reference sequence). The CDR3 contains 14 residues. The CDR3 region is CASSPQGRSEKLFF. Incomplete CDR3 DNA: TGTGCCAGTAGCCCACAGGGAAGGAGTGAAAAA.

Details on this clone: The CDR3 end lies 3 residues beyond the end of the read and is filled in from the germline J gene. The chain combines TRBV12-3 or TRBV12-4 with TRBJ2-1; 7 bases fit TRBD1. There are 13 residues in the CDR3. J was trimmed by 6 bases and V by 3 bases; bases with no gene match: 2. The CDR3 bases that were read are TGTGCCAGCAGTTTTGCAGGGGGCAATGAG. Protein sequence: CASSFAGGNE. The complete CDR3 protein is CASSFAGGNEQFF.

Remarks on this clone: The read falls 3 residues short of the CDR3 end, and the missing part is taken from the germline J gene. The chain uses TRBV11-2 and TRBJ2-7, with a weak D call TRBD1 (5 bases). The CDR3 totals 14 residues. CDR1 is SGHAT, CDR2 FQNNGV, per germline. Trimming removed 6 bases from V and 2 bases from J, with 14 bases in between. Incomplete CDR3 DNA: TGTGCCAGCAGGTTAACCAGGACAACCTACGAG. Translating gives CASRLTRTTYE. The entire CDR3 protein is CASRLTRTTYEQYF.

Comments on this clone: The DNA ends 3 residues before the CDR3 does, and the rest of the CDR3 is filled in from the germline J gene. The rearrangement uses TRBV30 and TRBJ1-2, with 7 bases that match TRBD1. CDR1 GTSNPN and CDR2 SVGIG come from the germline V gene (reference sequence). There are 11 residues in the CDR3. After removal of 2 bases from V and 7 bases from J, the junction contained 1 base not matched to a gene. The CDR3 bases that were read are TGTGCCTGGAGTTCAGGGGGTGGC. Amino acids: CAWSSGGG. The whole CDR3 is CAWSSGGGYTF.

Note on this clone: The CDR3 end falls 3 residues outside the read, so it is completed with the germline J gene. The chain joins TRBV5-1 to TRBJ2-4, with D possibly TRBD2 on 5 matching bases. Per germline, CDR1 SGHRS and CDR2 YFSETQ. The CDR3 sequence is 17 residues long. The V gene lost 4 bases and the J gene lost 2 bases, with 19 bases spanning the gap. CDR3 bases read: TGCGCCAGCAGCCGCCTCCTAGCCGCCGGAACCAAAAACATT. Protein: CASSRLLAAGTKNI. The entire CDR3 protein is CASSRLLAAGTKNIQYF.

By frequency, this clone registers medium-sized. The CDR3 is cut off 3 residues early in the read; its end comes from the germline J gene. The V and J genes are TRBV7-3 and TRBJ2-1; 9 bases are a match to TRBD2. Per the germline V gene, CDR1 is SGHTA and CDR2 is FQGTGA. The CDR3 has 15 amino acids. The junction had 7 bases not matched to a gene; V was cut back by 5 bases and J by 5 bases. CDR3 DNA (partial): TGTGCCAGCAGCCTTAGCGGGAGAGGGAACAATGAG. This sequence encodes CASSLSGRGNNE. The full CDR3 reads CASSLSGRGNNEQFF.

Details on this clone: Sequencing ends 3 residues short of the CDR3 end; the germline J gene provides the rest. The V and J genes are TRBV18 and TRBJ1-2; a possible D gene is TRBD1 (6 bases). Germline V lookup: CDR1 KGHSH, CDR2 LQKENI. Trimming took 4 bases from V and 2 from J, leaving 11 bases between them. The CDR3 covers 14 residues. CDR3 region: CASSHEGENYGYTF. Partial CDR3 DNA: TGTGCCAGCTCACACGAGGGGGAGAACTATGGC.

This clone is medium-sized (0.01 to 0.1%) by frequency. The read is 3 residues too short to cover the CDR3 end, so that end is filled in from the germline J gene. The chain combines TRBV4-1 with TRBJ2-1, with TRBD1 identical over 10 bases. The CDR3 contains 15 residues. The germline V gene encodes CDR1 MGHRA and CDR2 YSYEKL. The J segment lost 2 bases and the V segment lost 5 bases, leaving 3 bases of the junction unmatched. The CDR3 sequence: CASSIDRGPYNEQFF. The CDR3 bases that were read are TGCGCCAGCAGCATCGACAGGGGGCCCTACAATGAG.

This clone shows up as medium-sized (0.01 to 0.1%) by frequency. The CDR3 is cut off 3 residues early in the read; its end comes from the germline J gene. The chain carries TRBV5-1 and TRBJ1-1, with D perhaps TRBD1 (5 bases). Trimming took 3 bases from V and 1 from J, leaving 10 bases between them. CDR1 is SGHRS and CDR2 is YFSETQ in the germline V gene. The CDR3 runs 14 residues. Partial CDR3 DNA: TGCGCCAGCAGCTCTGACAGTACGAACACTGAA. This codes for CASSSDSTNTE. The CDR3 as a whole reads CASSSDSTNTEAFF.

In regard to this clone: The sequence runs out 3 residues before the end of the CDR3; the remainder is reconstructed from the germline J gene. The chain couples TRBV18 to TRBJ1-2; D gene unclear. Germline V gives CDR1 KGHSH, CDR2 LQKENI. The CDR3 contains 14 residues. Trimming removed 2 bases at V and 4 bases at J, with 11 bases between. The CDR3: CASSPDSTPYGYTF. CDR3 DNA, as far as it was read: TGTGCCAGCTCACCAGACTCAACCCCCTATGGC.

As to this clone: The read ends 3 residues before the CDR3 terminus; that terminus is restored from the germline J gene. The V call is TRBV18, the J call TRBJ2-7, with TRBD2 as a possible D gene (5 bases). Germline loops: CDR1 KGHSH, CDR2 LQKENI. Trimming stripped 4 bases from V and 1 base from J, with 8 bases between. The CDR3 consists of 13 residues. The sequenced part of the CDR3 DNA is TGTGCCAGCTCACTGGACTTATCCTACGAG. Protein product: CASSLDLSYE. The whole CDR3 is CASSLDLSYEQYF.

Concerning this clone itself: The CDR3 end lies 3 residues beyond the end of the read and is filled in from the germline J gene. The V call is TRBV5-1, the J call TRBJ1-6; perhaps TRBD1 as D (5 bases). The CDR3 length is 15 residues. Deletions cut 0 bases from V and 5 bases from J, with 9 bases between. Germline CDR1 SGHRS, CDR2 YFSETQ. CDR3 bases read: TGCGCCAGCAGCTTGGGGGGGGTAAATAATTCACCC. As protein: CASSLGGVNNSP. The full-length CDR3 reads as CASSLGGVNNSPLHF.

With regard to this clone: The missing CDR3 end, 3 residues past where the read stops, is filled in from the germline J gene. V gene TRBV29-1 combines with J gene TRBJ2-1, with a weak D call TRBD2 (6 bases). The CDR3 runs 15 residues. Trimming removed 6 bases at V and 4 bases at J, with 19 bases between. CDR1 is SQVTM, CDR2 ANQGSEA, per germline. The CDR3: CSVDYSSGAYNEQFF. CDR3 DNA, as far as it was read: TGCAGCGTGGACTATAGCAGCGGAGCTTACAATGAG.

With regard to this clone: Sequencing ends 3 residues short of the CDR3 end; the germline J gene provides the rest. V usage is TRBV10-1 and J usage is TRBJ2-3; D is possibly TRBD2 (6 bases). V was cut by 0 bases and J by 3 bases, with 13 bases left in between. Germline V gene data show CDR1 as WNHNN and CDR2 as SYGVQD (reference sequence). The length of the CDR3 is 16 residues. The DNA read from the CDR3 is TGCGCCAGCAGTGAGTCGACGGGGGTATCTACAGATACG. It codes for CASSESTGVSTDT. The complete CDR3 protein is CASSESTGVSTDTQYF.

A word on this clone: Coverage ceases 3 residues before the CDR3 finishes, and the germline J gene fills in the end. The chain has TRBV28 and TRBJ2-3, with D possibly matching TRBD1 (6 bases). Germline-derived CDR1 and CDR2 are MDHEN and SYDVKM. The CDR3 totals 16 residues. CDR3 DNA (partial): TGTGCCAGCAGTTTCAGGGGTGGGTCGGCGTTCGATGCG. It specifies CASSFRGGSAFDA. The entire CDR3 is CASSFRGGSAFDAQYF.

Concerning this clone itself: The read ends 3 residues shy of where the CDR3 ends; the end is completed using the germline J gene. The rearrangement joins TRBV28 to TRBJ2-5; D is uncertain. Germline CDR1 and CDR2: MDHEN and SYDVKM. The V end was cut by 4 bases, the J end by 5 bases, with 17 bases between. The length of the CDR3 is 15 residues. Incomplete CDR3 DNA: TGTGCCAGCAGTTATGGAATAGGCAGGTGGGAGACC. Protein sequence: CASSYGIGRWET. From start to end, the CDR3 is CASSYGIGRWETQYF.

As to this clone: The read terminates 3 residues before the CDR3 end, so the remaining end is supplied by the germline J gene. The chain combines TRBV11-2 with TRBJ2-2; the match to TRBD1 covers 9 bases. V was pared by 6 bases and J by 10 bases, with 9 bases of the junction left unmatched. The germline V gene has CDR1 SGHAT and CDR2 FQNNGV. This CDR3 has 14 amino acids. The sequenced CDR3 bases are TGTGCCAGCAGTAAAGGACAGGGGCGAGAGGAG. It translates to CASSKGQGREE. The full CDR3 reads CASSKGQGREELFF.

In regard to this clone: Read data end 3 residues before the CDR3 end; the end is taken from the germline J gene. The genes are TRBV5-1 and TRBJ1-2, with 8 bases matching TRBD1. The germline V gene has CDR1 SGHRS and CDR2 YFSETQ. The CDR3 length is 13 residues. CDR3 DNA, as far as it was read: TGCGCCAGCAGCCCCGGACAGGGCTGGGGC. This codes for CASSPGQGWG. The complete CDR3 reads CASSPGQGWGYTF.

As regards this clone: The read stops 3 residues short of the end of the CDR3; the missing end is completed from the germline J gene. V and J are TRBV28 and TRBJ1-2; 9 bases map to TRBD1. Germline CDR1 reads MDHEN; CDR2 reads SYDVKM. V was pared by 7 bases and J by 4 bases, with 7 bases of the junction left unmatched. CDR3 length: 14 residues. This CDR3 reads CASNRQGERYGYTF. The part of the CDR3 DNA that was read is TGTGCCAGCAATCGACAGGGGGAACGCTATGGC.

With respect to this clone: The read ends 3 residues shy of where the CDR3 ends; the end is completed using the germline J gene. The chain employs TRBV5-1 and TRBJ2-3; perhaps TRBD1 as D (6 bases). CDR3 length: 11 amino acids. The ends were cut back, 6 bases at V and 4 bases at J, with 6 bases in the middle. Per the germline V gene, CDR1 is SGHRS and CDR2 is YFSETQ. CDR3 sequence reads: CASTGADTQYF. Partial CDR3 DNA: TGCGCCAGCACAGGGGCAGATACG.

Concerning this clone: Read sequence stops 3 residues before the CDR3 end, and the germline J gene provides the missing end. The chain carries TRBV5-1 and TRBJ1-4, with unresolved D. Germline-derived CDR1 and CDR2 are SGHRS and YFSETQ. The CDR3 extends over 13 amino acids. Trimming pared 6 bases from V and 0 bases from J, leaving 6 bases between. Partial CDR3 DNA: TGCGCCAGCAAGGTGACAACTAATGAAAAA. Translating gives CASKVTTNEK. The entire CDR3 reads CASKVTTNEKLFF.

Remarks on this clone: The CDR3 end lies 3 residues beyond the end of the read and is filled in from the germline J gene. V gene TRBV7-9 combines with J gene TRBJ1-2; D may be TRBD1 (6 bases). The CDR3 length is 13 residues. The germline CDR1 and CDR2 sequences are SEHNR and FQNEAQ (reference sequence). Trimming removed 5 bases at V and 2 bases at J, with 9 bases between. Partial CDR3 DNA: TGTGCCAGCAGCCCTGGACAGAACTATGGC. It codes for CASSPGQNYG. The full CDR3 protein reads CASSPGQNYGYTF.

On this clone itself: The observed sequence ends 3 residues before the CDR3 terminus, with the missing tail filled in from the germline J gene. The chain employs TRBV5-1 and TRBJ2-5; 7 bases map to TRBD1. Germline V CDR1 and CDR2: SGHRS, YFSETQ. Trimming at V came to 4 bases and at J to 4 bases, leaving 4 bases not matched to a gene. The CDR3 covers 13 residues. Partial CDR3 DNA: TGCGCCAGCAGCACAGGGGAAACAGAGACC. This gives the protein CASSTGETET. The complete CDR3 reads CASSTGETETQYF.

Points on this clone: Sequencing ends 3 residues short of the CDR3 end; the germline J gene provides the rest. The chain recombines TRBV2 with TRBJ1-1; D is perhaps TRBD1 (6 bases). Germline V gene data show CDR1 as SNHLY and CDR2 as FYNNEI. The CDR3 totals 13 residues. V was clipped by 7 bases and J by 4 bases, with 13 bases between them. CDR3 region: CASTIRGGTEAFF. The CDR3 bases that were read are TGTGCCAGCACAATCAGGGGTGGCACTGAA.

A word on this clone: The read stops 3 residues short of the end of the CDR3; the missing end is completed from the germline J gene. The chain carries TRBV6-2 or TRBV6-3 and TRBJ2-5; either TRBD1 or TRBD2 may fit D (5 bases each). The CDR3 spans 15 residues. Germline V gene lookup returns CDR1 MNHEY and CDR2 SVGEGT. Trimming took off 0 bases at V and 5 bases at J, with 13 bases between the two ends. The CDR3 loop reads CASSYSRGLGETQYF. CDR3 bases read: TGTGCCAGCAGTTACTCGAGGGGTCTTGGGGAGACC.

Worth noting for this clone: Read data end 3 residues before the CDR3 end; the end is taken from the germline J gene. V gene TRBV7-9 combines with J gene TRBJ2-7; TRBD1 matches at 8 bases. From germline, CDR1 is SEHNR and CDR2 FQNEAQ (reference sequence). This CDR3 has 14 residues. After removal of 3 bases from V and 2 bases from J, the junction contained 3 bases not matched to a gene. The CDR3 is CASSLGQATYEQYF. The sequenced CDR3 bases are TGTGCCAGCAGCTTGGGACAGGCAACCTACGAG.

CDR3 bases read: TGTGCCAGCAGCCCTGGGGGGGCCGAG. It encodes CASSPGGAE. The complete CDR3 sequence is CASSPGGAEQYF. The rearrangement joins TRBV7-3 to TRBJ2-7; D is perhaps TRBD2 (7 bases). The CDR3 end is not reached by the read, which stops 3 residues before it; the germline J gene fills it in. The germline V gene has CDR1 SGHTA and CDR2 FQGTGA. The CDR3 extends over 12 amino acids. Trimming took 5 bases from V and 6 from J, leaving 11 bases between them.